Sequencing of this T cell receptor beta chain was carried out in a study of cytomegalovirus exposure and HLA in healthy donors. General observations from the study: The study designated roughly 150 TCR beta chains cytomegalovirus-associated.

The germline gives CDR1 SNHLY, CDR2 FYNNEI. The CDR3 totals 15 residues. Germline trimming cut 10 bases from V and 3 bases from J; bases unmatched to any gene: 11. As regards this clone: Its antigen is undetermined.

The method was immunoSEQ multiplex PCR; TCRdb's version includes in-frame clones alone and lacks a portion of them. The table has over 200,000 clones, 88% seen once. The receptor was isolated from a young woman in good health and CMV-seronegative. The chain has TRBV2 and TRBJ2-7; 11 positions match TRBD2. The sequencing input was PBMCs. The CDR3 here is CAINARLAGGYEQYF. The CDR3 DNA follows: TGTGCCATCAACGCCCGGCTAGCGGGGGGCTACGAGCAGTACTTC.